This TCR beta chain was captured by sequencing in a study of post-analysis software for immune sequencing data. Study overall: There were relapsing-remitting, secondary progressive and progressive-relapsing multiple sclerosis among the disease courses included.

The study, taken as a whole, reports: Five TRBV segments were significantly more frequent in patients than in controls. TRBV5-6, TRBV5-1 and TRBV20-1 were among these segments.

The length of the CDR3 is 14 residues. The germline V gene encodes CDR1 SEHNR and CDR2 FQNEAQ (reference sequence). Trimming removed 3 bases at V and 2 bases at J, with 9 bases between. Of note for this clonotype: Its specificity is unknown.

Incorporated into the TCR beta cDNA libraries were unique molecular identifiers, which served to reduce PCR and sequencing biases. MiXCR was run by TCRdb on the PCR reads, yielding one entry per CDR3 protein. The data show hundreds of thousands of distinct CDR3 sequences, about 32% seen once. The chain has TRBV7-9 and TRBJ2-3; unclear D gene. The sequenced sample consisted of blood. The receptor was derived from a girl aged 5-17 years with multiple sclerosis. Here the CDR3 reads CASSLTDLTDTQYF. In DNA, the CDR3 is TGTGCCAGCAGCTTGACGGACCTCACAGATACGCAGTATTTT.